This TCR beta chain was identified during a study of T cells and Merkel cell carcinoma outcomes. Profiled with immunoSEQ multiplex PCR; TCRdb holds only in-frame clones, not every one. Of over 7,500 clones listed, about 85% are singletons. Trimming took 3 bases from V and 8 from J; bases not matched to a gene: 5. Germline V gives CDR1 SGHRS, CDR2 YFSETQ. There are 14 residues in the CDR3. This clone occurred a few times. Its antigen is currently unknown. Study findings and constraints: In Merkel cell carcinoma, repertoire and T-cell density reportedly predicted outcomes.

The rearrangement joins TRBV5-1 to TRBJ2-4; the match to TRBD1 covers 10 bases. Sequencing used tumor tissue from Merkel cell carcinoma. This TCR derives from a human donor with Merkel cell carcinoma. Here the CDR3 reads CASSSGDRGYIQYF. The CDR3 DNA is TGCGCCAGCAGCTCGGGGGACAGGGGATACATTCAGTACTTC.